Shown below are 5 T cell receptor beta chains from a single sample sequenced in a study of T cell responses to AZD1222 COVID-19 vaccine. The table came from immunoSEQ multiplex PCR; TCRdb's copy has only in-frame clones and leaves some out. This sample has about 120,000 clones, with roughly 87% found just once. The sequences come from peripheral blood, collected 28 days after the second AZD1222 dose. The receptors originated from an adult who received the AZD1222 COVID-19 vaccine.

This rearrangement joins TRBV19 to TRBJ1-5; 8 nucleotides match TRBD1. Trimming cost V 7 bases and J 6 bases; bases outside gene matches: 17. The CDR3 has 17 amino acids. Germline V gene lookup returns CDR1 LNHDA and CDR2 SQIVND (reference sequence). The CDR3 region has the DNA TGTGCCAGTACCATCCCCCCGGGACAGGCAGTGGGTCAGCCCCAGCATTTT. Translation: CASTIPPGQAVGQPQHF.

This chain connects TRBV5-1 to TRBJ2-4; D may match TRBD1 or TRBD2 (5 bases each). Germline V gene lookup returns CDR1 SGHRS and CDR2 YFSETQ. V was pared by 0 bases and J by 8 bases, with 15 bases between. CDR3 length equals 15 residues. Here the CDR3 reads CASSLAGQGRDIQYF. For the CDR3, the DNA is TGCGCCAGCAGCTTGGCCGGGCAGGGACGGGACATTCAGTACTTC.

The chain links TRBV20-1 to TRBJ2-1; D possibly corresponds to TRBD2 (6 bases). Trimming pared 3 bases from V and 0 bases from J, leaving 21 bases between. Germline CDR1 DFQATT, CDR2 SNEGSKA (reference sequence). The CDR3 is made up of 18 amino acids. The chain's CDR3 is CSASKGAGGVSSYNEQFF. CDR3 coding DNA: TGCAGTGCTAGTAAGGGAGCGGGCGGGGTAAGCTCCTACAATGAGCAGTTCTTC.

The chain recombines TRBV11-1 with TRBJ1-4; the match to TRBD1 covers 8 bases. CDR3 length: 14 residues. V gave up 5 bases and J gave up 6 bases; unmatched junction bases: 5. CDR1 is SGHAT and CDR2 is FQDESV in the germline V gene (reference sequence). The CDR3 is CASSPDRVDEKLFF. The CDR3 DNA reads TGTGCCAGCAGCCCGGACAGGGTTGATGAAAAACTGTTTTTT.

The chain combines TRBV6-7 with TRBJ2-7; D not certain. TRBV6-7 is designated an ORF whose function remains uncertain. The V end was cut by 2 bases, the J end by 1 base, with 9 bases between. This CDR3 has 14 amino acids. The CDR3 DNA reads TGTGCCAGCAGTTACCGTTACCGGTCCTACGAGCAGTACTTC. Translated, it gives CASSYRYRSYEQYF.